Below, 22 T cell receptor beta chains from the same sample are listed, as sequenced in a study of T cells in localized non-small cell lung cancer. Using immunoSEQ multiplex PCR, the repertoire was profiled, and TCRdb retains in-frame clones only, with some absent. The sample records fewer than 35,000 clones, roughly 94% being singletons. The specimen comprised peripheral blood, sampled before any cancer treatment. Source of these receptors: a woman between 40 and 69 years old with stage I lung adenocarcinoma.

V gene TRBV27 combines with J gene TRBJ2-7; possible D gene TRBD2, 6 bases. This CDR3 has 16 amino acids. Germline CDR1 reads MNHEY; CDR2 reads SMNVEV (reference sequence). The V gene lost 10 bases and the J gene lost 2 bases, with 24 bases spanning the gap. The DNA for the CDR3 is TGTGCCACGGGCCGAGGTAGGGGTAGCGGAGCCTACGAGCAGTACTTC. Translation: CATGRGRGSGAYEQYF.

V and J are TRBV7-2 and TRBJ2-7; D gene unclear. Germline V gene lookup returns CDR1 SGHTA and CDR2 FQGNSA. CDR3 size: 16 residues. V gave up 7 bases and J gave up 1 base, with 20 bases separating them. The CDR3 nucleotides are TGTGCCAGCACCTTCGTTTTTGGACCAACTTCCTACGAGCAGTACTTC. Translation gives CASTFVFGPTSYEQYF.

The chain has TRBV7-2 and TRBJ1-2; 9 bases fit TRBD1. Germline V gene data show CDR1 as SGHTA and CDR2 as FQGNSA. The trim removed 5 bases at V and 5 bases at J, leaving 6 bases unmatched. This CDR3 has 14 amino acids. The CDR3: CASSPGQGFYGYTF. The CDR3 nucleotides read TGTGCCAGCAGCCCGGGACAGGGTTTTTATGGCTACACCTTC.

The chain joins TRBV14 to TRBJ2-7, with unresolved D. The CDR3 is 12 residues long. Germline loops: CDR1 SGHDN, CDR2 FVKESK. Trimming shortened V by 0 bases and J by 3 bases, and 3 bases separated the two germline ends. The CDR3 DNA reads TGTGCCAGCAGCCAAGACCACTACGAGCAGTACTTC. This sequence encodes CASSQDHYEQYF.

In this sample, this clone turned up once. This chain links TRBV29-1 with TRBJ1-4, with a weak D call TRBD1 (5 bases). In germline, CDR1 is SQVTM, CDR2 ANQGSEA. Trimming cost V 3 bases and J 8 bases, with 16 bases left between them. The CDR3 contains 14 residues. The DNA for the CDR3 is TGCAGCGTTGAGCTCGGGACCGAAGTAGAAAAACTGTTTTTT. Residues: CSVELGTEVEKLFF. Drawing the rest from reference TRBV29-1 and TRBJ1-4, the complete variable domain is SAVISQKPSRDICQRGTSLTIQCQVDSQVTMMFWYRQQPGQSLTLIATANQGSEATYESGFVIDKFPISRPNLTFSTLTVSNMSPEDSSIYLCSVELGTEVEKLFFGSGTQLSVL.

This rearrangement joins TRBV29-1 to TRBJ1-2; TRBD1 might be the D (6 bases). V gave up 7 bases and J gave up 6 bases, with 12 bases separating them. Germline-derived CDR1 and CDR2 are SQVTM and ANQGSEA. This CDR3 spans 11 amino acids. The CDR3: CSAERGDGYTF. For the CDR3, the DNA is TGCAGCGCCGAGAGGGGGGATGGCTACACCTTC.

This chain links TRBV18 with TRBJ2-4, with 9 bases matching TRBD1. This CDR3 spans 18 amino acids. The trim removed 3 bases at V and 3 bases at J, leaving 12 bases unmatched. CDR1 and CDR2 (germline): KGHSH, LQKENI. For the CDR3, the DNA is TGTGCCAGCTCACCCCTACGACCGGGACAGGGAGTCAAAAACATTCAGTACTTC. It codes for CASSPLRPGQGVKNIQYF.

This chain connects TRBV5-1 to TRBJ1-4; 11 nucleotides align to TRBD1. The germline V gene has CDR1 SGHRS and CDR2 YFSETQ. CDR3 size: 17 residues. J gave up 3 bases and V 4 bases, and 8 bases lay outside the gene matches. This CDR3 reads CASSILGQGVANEKLFF. CDR3 sequence (DNA): TGCGCCAGCAGCATTCTGGGACAGGGGGTTGCTAATGAAAAACTGTTTTTT.

This chain connects TRBV7-3 to TRBJ2-3, with 7 bases that match TRBD1. Germline lookup yields CDR1 SGHTA and CDR2 FQGTGA. V lost 3 bases, J lost 4 bases, and 1 base stayed unmatched. This CDR3 spans 13 amino acids. In DNA, the CDR3 is TGTGCCAGCAGCTTGGGACAGCCAGATACGCAGTATTTT. Translating gives CASSLGQPDTQYF.

The V and J genes are TRBV7-9 and TRBJ2-3; D is perhaps TRBD2 (6 bases). CDR3 length: 18 amino acids. CDR1 is SEHNR and CDR2 is FQNEAQ in the germline V gene (reference sequence). V was cut by 5 bases and J by 2 bases, with 23 bases left in between. CDR3 sequence reads: CASSPPGGSGAFTDTQYF. CDR3 DNA: TGTGCCAGCAGCCCGCCTGGGGGGAGCGGAGCCTTCACAGATACGCAGTATTTT.

The chain recombines TRBV28 with TRBJ2-7, with unresolved D. The germline gives CDR1 MDHEN, CDR2 SYDVKM. Trimming removed 3 bases at V and 7 bases at J, with 13 bases between. The CDR3 is 13 residues long. CDR3 sequence (DNA): TGTGCCAGCAGTTTGGCCCTCCTCCGGGAGCAGTACTTC. Protein: CASSLALLREQYF. The full variable domain, with the rest looked up from reference TRBV28 and TRBJ2-7, is DVKVTQSSRYLVKRTGEKVFLECVQDMDHENMFWYRQDPGLGLRLIYFSYDVKMKEKGDIPEGYSVSREKKERFSLILESASTNQTSMYLCASSLALLREQYFGPGTRLTVT.

The chain recombines TRBV4-1 with TRBJ1-4; tentatively, D is TRBD1 (5 bases). The length of the CDR3 is 13 residues. Germline V gene data show CDR1 as MGHRA and CDR2 as YSYEKL. V lost 4 bases and J lost 2, with 5 bases in between. The CDR3 DNA reads as TGCGCCAGCAGCCGGGACACTAATGAAAAACTGTTTTTT. This codes for CASSRDTNEKLFF.

The chain recombines TRBV28 with TRBJ2-5; TRBD2 might be the D (7 bases). Germline assignment: CDR1 MDHEN and CDR2 SYDVKM. The ends were cut back, 7 bases at V and 1 base at J, with 19 bases in the middle. This CDR3 has 16 amino acids. Here the CDR3 reads CASTPRRGPTQETQYF. The CDR3 bases are TGTGCCAGCACCCCCCGGCGGGGGCCAACCCAAGAGACCCAGTACTTC.

The CDR3 sequence is CASSQGAGSYEQYF. The CDR3 DNA is TGCGCCAGCAGCCAAGGGGCAGGATCCTACGAGCAGTACTTC. V usage is TRBV4-3 and J usage is TRBJ2-7; unclear D gene. Germline assignment: CDR1 LGHNA and CDR2 YSLEER. The CDR3 is 14 amino acids. Trimming removed 1 base from V and 1 base from J, with 8 bases in between.

CDR3 DNA: TGCAGCACAGACGGACAGGGCTTTGGGGAGCAGTACTTC. This translates into CSTDGQGFGEQYF. The J gene is TRBJ2-7, the V gene TRBV29-1, with 8 bases aligning to TRBD1. J gave up 7 bases and V 8 bases, and 13 bases lay outside the gene matches. This CDR3 is 13 amino acids long. Per germline, CDR1 SQVTM and CDR2 ANQGSEA.

This chain joins TRBV7-2 and TRBJ1-6; D is ambiguous. The CDR3 contains 14 residues. V lost 8 bases and J lost 0, with 8 bases in between. Germline CDR1 and CDR2: SGHTA and FQGNSA. The CDR3 DNA reads TGTGCCAGCCGGGATAGCTCCTATAATTCACCCCTCCACTTT. This translates into CASRDSSYNSPLHF.

This chain joins TRBV21-1 and TRBJ2-2. TRBV21-1 is deemed a pseudogene. The CDR3 runs 16 residues. In DNA, the CDR3 is TGTGCCAGCAGCAAAGAAGGGGCGCGGGACACCGGGGAGCTGTTTTTT. Translated: CASSKEGARDTGELFF.

The rearrangement links TRBV6-5 to TRBJ2-4; D is possibly TRBD2 (5 bases). Between the trimmed V and J ends, which lost 7 bases and 7 bases, there was a span of 17 bases. The CDR3 has 14 residues. Germline V gene lookup returns CDR1 MNHEY and CDR2 SVGAGI. CDR3 nucleotides: TGTGCCAGCACCCCCCCCGGGGTCCGGAACATTCAGTACTTC. This gives the protein CASTPPGVRNIQYF.

This clone was detected only once. This chain joins TRBV4-3 and TRBJ1-2, with D maybe TRBD1 (5 bases). V lost 3 bases to trimming and J lost 8 bases, with 16 bases between them. Germline-derived CDR1 and CDR2 are LGHNA and YSLEER. There are 14 residues in the CDR3. CDR3 bases: TGCGCCAGCAGCCACCCCCGGGGCCCAGGCGGCTACACCTTC. Its translation: CASSHPRGPGGYTF.

This chain connects TRBV7-3 to TRBJ2-1; TRBD2 matches at 7 bases. The CDR3 loop spans 17 amino acids. V was clipped by 2 bases and J by 0 bases; unmatched bases: 7. CDR1 is SGHTA and CDR2 is FQGTGA in the germline V gene. CDR3 protein: CASSLVGGRGSYNEQFF. In nucleotides, the CDR3 is TGTGCCAGCAGCTTAGTCGGCGGGAGAGGCTCCTACAATGAGCAGTTCTTC.

The chain uses TRBV23-1 and TRBJ2-1; D is unresolved. TRBV23-1 is treated as an ORF (open reading frame) with a function not yet certain. With 5 bases removed from V and 4 bases from J, the gap between germline ends came to 3 bases. CDR3 length equals 11 residues. The chain's CDR3 is CASSNYNEQFF. The CDR3 region has the DNA TGCGCCAGCAGTAATTACAATGAGCAGTTCTTC.

The chain carries TRBV5-3 and TRBJ2-7; perhaps TRBD2 as D (6 bases). TRBV5-3 is an open reading frame whose function is uncertain. The CDR3 spans 13 residues. Trimming removed 4 bases at V and 9 bases at J, with 17 bases between. This CDR3 is CARSPLWVGGQYF. Here the CDR3 DNA reads TGTGCCAGAAGCCCTCTTTGGGTGGGAGGGCAGTACTTC.